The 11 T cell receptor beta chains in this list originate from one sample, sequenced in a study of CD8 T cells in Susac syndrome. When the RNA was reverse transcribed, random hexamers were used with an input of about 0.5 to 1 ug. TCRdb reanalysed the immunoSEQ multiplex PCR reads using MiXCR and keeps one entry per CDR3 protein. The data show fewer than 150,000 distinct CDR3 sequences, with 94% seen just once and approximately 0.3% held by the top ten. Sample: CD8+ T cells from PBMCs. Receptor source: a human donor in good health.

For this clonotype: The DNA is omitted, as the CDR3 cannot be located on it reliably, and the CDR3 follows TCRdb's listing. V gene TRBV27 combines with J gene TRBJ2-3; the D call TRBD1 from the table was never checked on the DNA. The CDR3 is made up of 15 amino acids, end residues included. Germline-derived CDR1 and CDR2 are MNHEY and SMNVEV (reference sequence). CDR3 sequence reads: CASSFGPGKGDTQYF.

In DNA, the CDR3 is TGTGCCAGCAGCCTTTCCCAGGGGGCAGGGGAGCTGTTTTTT. The encoded protein is CASSLSQGAGELFF. The chain combines TRBV7-8 with TRBJ2-2; 8 bases line up with TRBD1. The germline V gene has CDR1 SGHVS and CDR2 FQNEAQ. CDR3 length: 14 amino acids. J lost 8 bases, V lost 5 bases, and 7 bases had no gene match.

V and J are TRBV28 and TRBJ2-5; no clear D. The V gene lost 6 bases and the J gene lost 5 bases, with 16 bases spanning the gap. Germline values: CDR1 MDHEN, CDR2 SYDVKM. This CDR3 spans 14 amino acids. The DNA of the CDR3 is TGTGCCAGCAGATCGGTCCCATCCCCGGAGACCCAGTACTTC. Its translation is CASRSVPSPETQYF.

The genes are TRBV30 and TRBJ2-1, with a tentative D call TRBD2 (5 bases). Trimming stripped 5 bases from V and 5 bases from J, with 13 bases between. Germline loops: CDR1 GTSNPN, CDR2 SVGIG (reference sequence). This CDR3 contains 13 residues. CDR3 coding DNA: TGTGCCTGGGCCGGCCTGGGAGACAATGAGCAGTTCTTC. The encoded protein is CAWAGLGDNEQFF.

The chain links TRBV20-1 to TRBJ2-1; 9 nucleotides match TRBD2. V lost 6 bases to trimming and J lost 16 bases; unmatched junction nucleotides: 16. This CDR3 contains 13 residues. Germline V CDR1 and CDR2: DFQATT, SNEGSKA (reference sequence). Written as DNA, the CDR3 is TGCAGTGCCACCGAGCTCGATAGCGGGAGAGGTTTCTTC. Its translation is CSATELDSGRGFF.

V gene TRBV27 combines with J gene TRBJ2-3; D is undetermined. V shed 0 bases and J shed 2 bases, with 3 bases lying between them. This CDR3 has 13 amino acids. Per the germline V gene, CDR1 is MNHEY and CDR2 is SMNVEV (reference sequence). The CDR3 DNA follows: TGTGCCAGCAGTTTATCTTACACAGATACGCAGTATTTT. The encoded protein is CASSLSYTDTQYF.

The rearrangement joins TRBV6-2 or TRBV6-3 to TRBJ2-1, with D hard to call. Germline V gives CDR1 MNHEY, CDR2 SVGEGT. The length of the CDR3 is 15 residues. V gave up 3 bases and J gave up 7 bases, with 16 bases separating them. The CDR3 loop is CASSYRANWYNEQFF. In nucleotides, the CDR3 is TGTGCCAGCAGTTATAGGGCGAATTGGTATAATGAGCAGTTCTTC.

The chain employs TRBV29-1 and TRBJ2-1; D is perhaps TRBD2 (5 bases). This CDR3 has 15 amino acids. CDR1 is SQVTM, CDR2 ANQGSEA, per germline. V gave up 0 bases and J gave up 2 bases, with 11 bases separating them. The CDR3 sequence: CSVEEAVETYNEQFF. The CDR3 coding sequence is TGCAGCGTTGAAGAAGCGGTCGAAACCTACAATGAGCAGTTCTTC.

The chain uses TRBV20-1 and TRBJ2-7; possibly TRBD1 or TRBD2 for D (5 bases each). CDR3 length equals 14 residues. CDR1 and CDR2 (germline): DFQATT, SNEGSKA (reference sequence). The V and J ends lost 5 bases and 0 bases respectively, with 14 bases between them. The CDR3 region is CSAGSMGDSYEQYF. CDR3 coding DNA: TGCAGTGCTGGGTCTATGGGGGACTCCTACGAGCAGTACTTC.

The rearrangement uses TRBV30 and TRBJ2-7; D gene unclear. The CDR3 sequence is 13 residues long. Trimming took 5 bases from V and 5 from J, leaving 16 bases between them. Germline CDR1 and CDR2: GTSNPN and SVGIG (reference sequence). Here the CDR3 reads CAWLALGADEQYF. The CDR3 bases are TGTGCCTGGTTGGCCCTCGGTGCAGACGAGCAGTACTTC.

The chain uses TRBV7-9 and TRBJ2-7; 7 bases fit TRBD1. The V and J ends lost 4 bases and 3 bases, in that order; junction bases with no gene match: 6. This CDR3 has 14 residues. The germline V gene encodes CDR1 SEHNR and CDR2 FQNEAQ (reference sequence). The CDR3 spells CASSSGQQIYEQYF. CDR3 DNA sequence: TGTGCCAGCAGCTCGGGACAGCAGATCTACGAGCAGTACTTC.